The clone carrying this TCR beta chain appeared a few times. What it binds is unknown. The germline CDR1 and CDR2 sequences are LNHDA and SQIVND (reference sequence). V dropped 5 bases and J dropped 4; count of bases not matched to a gene: 5. There are 14 residues in the CDR3. These data originate in a study of shared clonotypes between healthy human individuals. General study results and limits: With a handful of donors compared, 4% to 5.5% of naive CD4 clonotypes were shared. Sequencing depth was expected to influence donor clonotype sharing.

The investigators split CD4+ cells into a CD45RA+ naive subset and a CD45RA-negative memory subset. Produced via immunoSEQ multiplex PCR; TCRdb's table is partial and in-frame only. The data show 950,000 to 1,100,000 clones, 65% to 75% seen once. This TCR was sampled from a man aged 18 to 29 in good health. Sequenced material: memory CD4+ T cells sorted from blood. Specified subset: CD45RA-negative fraction. The rearrangement joins TRBV19 to TRBJ1-5, with TRBD1 matching over 7 bases. This chain's CDR3 is CASSDQQGNQPQHF. The CDR3 nucleotides read TGTGCCAGTAGTGACCAACAGGGGAATCAGCCCCAGCATTTT.